These 23 T cell receptor beta chains originate from one sample sequenced in a study of blood T cell repertoires in COVID-19. Data came from immunoSEQ multiplex PCR; TCRdb stores just in-frame clones and leaves some out. The table has approximately 240,000 clones, 84% seen once. Material: peripheral blood. These receptors all come from a woman of 80 years or more with active or convalescent COVID-19.

The chain employs TRBV24-1 and TRBJ2-7; 8 bases agree with TRBD2. Germline V gene sequence: CDR1 KGHDR, CDR2 SFDVKD. V was clipped by 3 bases and J by 6 bases; unmatched bases: 6. The CDR3 contains 14 residues. CDR3 in amino acids: CATSDSGGTGEQYF. CDR3 sequence (DNA): TGTGCCACCAGTGATAGCGGGGGAACGGGCGAGCAGTACTTC.

The CDR3 coding sequence is TGTGCCAGCAGCTTGGTGGGGGGCGAGCAGTACTTC. Protein product: CASSLVGGEQYF. The genes are TRBV5-4 and TRBJ2-7, with D possibly TRBD2 on 6 matching bases. This CDR3 has 12 amino acids. Germline CDR1 SGHNT, CDR2 YYREEE (reference sequence). Trimming left V 0 bases short and J 6 bases short, with 7 bases between.

The rearrangement links TRBV18 to TRBJ2-1; D is perhaps TRBD2 (5 bases). Germline CDR1 KGHSH, CDR2 LQKENI. Trimming stripped 2 bases from V and 0 bases from J, with 8 bases between. This CDR3 is 15 amino acids long. The CDR3 nucleotides are TGTGCCAGCTCACCAGAGCGGCACTCCTACAATGAGCAGTTCTTC. It codes for CASSPERHSYNEQFF.

This sequence joins TRBV5-1 and TRBJ2-5, with D possibly being TRBD2 (6 bases). Germline values: CDR1 SGHRS, CDR2 YFSETQ. Between the trimmed V and J ends, which lost 3 bases and 5 bases, there was a span of 14 bases. The CDR3 is 14 residues long. In nucleotides, the CDR3 is TGCGCCAGCAGCTCGACTAGTGTTGGGGAGACCCAGTACTTC. Translating gives CASSSTSVGETQYF.

The rearrangement joins TRBV12-5 to TRBJ1-5; 10 bases align to TRBD1. There are 15 residues in the CDR3. The germline V gene has CDR1 LGHNT and CDR2 FRNRAP. V gave up 5 bases and J gave up 6 bases; unmatched junction bases: 7. CDR3 amino acids: CASGAGQGGSQPQHF. CDR3 in DNA: TGTGCTAGTGGTGCCGGACAGGGGGGAAGTCAGCCCCAGCATTTT.

The V call is TRBV5-1, the J call TRBJ2-1, with TRBD2 matching over 10 bases. V was clipped by 0 bases and J by 5 bases; unmatched bases: 5. This CDR3 is built from 16 residues. The germline V gene has CDR1 SGHRS and CDR2 YFSETQ. CDR3 loop: CASSLASGRGNNEQFF. DNA for the CDR3: TGCGCCAGCAGCTTGGCTAGCGGGAGAGGAAACAATGAGCAGTTCTTC.

The rearrangement links TRBV9 to TRBJ1-6, with 7 positions matching TRBD1. From germline, CDR1 is SGDLS and CDR2 YYNGEE. The CDR3 covers 17 residues. The ends lost 0 bases at V and 2 bases at J; junction bases unmatched: 5. This CDR3 is CASSVGGQAAYNSPLHF. The CDR3 DNA is TGTGCCAGCAGCGTAGGAGGACAGGCCGCCTATAATTCACCCCTCCACTTT.

The chain couples TRBV19 to TRBJ1-2; maybe TRBD1 (5 bases). From germline, CDR1 is LNHDA and CDR2 SQIVND (reference sequence). The V end was cut by 4 bases, the J end by 2 bases, with 11 bases between. CDR3 size: 14 residues. CDR3 amino acids: CASSTLDSNYGYTF. The CDR3 DNA reads TGTGCCAGTAGTACCCTAGACAGCAACTATGGCTACACCTTC.

The chain combines TRBV5-6 with TRBJ2-5; 8 nucleotides match TRBD1. The CDR3 contains 15 residues. Germline V gene sequence: CDR1 SGHDT, CDR2 YYEEEE. J lost 1 base, V lost 2 bases, and 4 bases had no gene match. As DNA, the CDR3 is TGTGCCAGCAGCTTCGCCGGGACAGGCCAAGAGACCCAGTACTTC. This encodes CASSFAGTGQETQYF.

The chain links TRBV10-3 to TRBJ2-2; 8 nucleotides agree with TRBD1. Germline loops: CDR1 ENHRY, CDR2 SYGVKD. The CDR3 length is 15 residues. V lost 8 bases and J lost 5; bases outside the gene matches: 10. The chain's CDR3 is CAIPKDRALTGELFF. In nucleotides, the CDR3 is TGTGCCATCCCAAAGGACAGGGCCTTAACCGGGGAGCTGTTTTTT.

J is TRBJ2-2 and V is TRBV30; TRBD1 matches 10 bases. Per the germline V gene, CDR1 is GTSNPN and CDR2 is SVGIG (reference sequence). The CDR3 is 16 residues long. V lost 3 bases and J lost 1; bases outside the gene matches: 5. The CDR3 loop is CAWRFRDRGNTGELFF. Here the CDR3 DNA reads TGTGCCTGGAGGTTCCGGGACAGGGGGAACACCGGGGAGCTGTTTTTT.

The chain joins TRBV5-4 to TRBJ2-5, with TRBD2 matching 10 bases. The CDR3 has 17 amino acids. Germline CDR1 reads SGHNT; CDR2 reads YYREEE (reference sequence). After removal of 1 base from V and 1 base from J, the junction contained 7 bases not matched to a gene. The CDR3 loop is CASSLFTSGALQETQYF. The CDR3 DNA reads TGTGCCAGCAGCTTGTTCACTAGCGGGGCCCTCCAAGAGACCCAGTACTTC.

The V gene is TRBV28, the J gene TRBJ2-3; TRBD2 aligns across 7 bases. The germline V gene encodes CDR1 MDHEN and CDR2 SYDVKM. The CDR3 loop spans 16 amino acids. Trimming took 7 bases from V and 5 from J; bases not matched to a gene: 15. The CDR3 region is CASTPLGGAEGDTQYF. The CDR3 DNA follows: TGTGCCAGCACCCCTTTGGGAGGGGCAGAGGGAGATACGCAGTATTTT. Full variable domain (remainder filled in from reference TRBV28 and TRBJ2-3): DVKVTQSSRYLVKRTGEKVFLECVQDMDHENMFWYRQDPGLGLRLIYFSYDVKMKEKGDIPEGYSVSREKKERFSLILESASTNQTSMYLCASTPLGGAEGDTQYFGPGTRLTVL.

This sequence joins TRBV15 and TRBJ1-5; D not certain. Germline assignment: CDR1 LNHNV and CDR2 YYDKDF (reference sequence). Trimming cost V 0 bases and J 1 base, with 7 bases left between them. There are 15 residues in the CDR3. DNA for the CDR3: TGTGCCACCAGCAGAGAACAGTTAAGCAATCAGCCCCAGCATTTT. It yields the protein CATSREQLSNQPQHF.

V is TRBV5-4 and J is TRBJ1-1, with 7 bases identical to TRBD1. The length of the CDR3 is 15 residues. Germline loops: CDR1 SGHNT, CDR2 YYREEE (reference sequence). The ends lost 5 bases at V and 3 bases at J; junction bases unmatched: 10. CDR3 sequence: CASSYRQGWDTEAFF. The CDR3 DNA follows: TGTGCCAGCAGTTACCGACAGGGTTGGGACACTGAAGCTTTCTTT.

This chain's CDR3 is CASSAGLAGGGNEQFF. For the CDR3, the DNA is TGCGCCAGCAGCGCCGGACTAGCGGGAGGAGGCAATGAGCAGTTCTTC. The rearrangement uses TRBV10-1 and TRBJ2-1, with 14 bases lining up with TRBD2. The V segment lost 6 bases and the J segment 6 bases; nucleotides outside the gene matches: 7. This CDR3 spans 16 amino acids. Germline lookup yields CDR1 WNHNN and CDR2 SYGVQD (reference sequence).

J is TRBJ2-1 and V is TRBV18, with 14 positions matching TRBD2. Germline values: CDR1 KGHSH, CDR2 LQKENI. Trimming took 3 bases from V and 9 from J; bases not matched to a gene: 10. There are 17 residues in the CDR3. CDR3 sequence reads: CASSPQGLAGVKGEQFF. DNA for the CDR3: TGTGCCAGCTCACCCCAGGGACTAGCGGGAGTAAAGGGTGAGCAGTTCTTC.

The chain carries TRBV9 and TRBJ1-2; D call uncertain. The CDR3 totals 15 residues. The ends were cut back, 0 bases at V and 4 bases at J, with 13 bases in the middle. Looked up from germline, CDR1 is SGDLS and CDR2 is YYNGEE. CDR3 loop: CASSVGLDSSYGYTF. CDR3 nucleotide sequence: TGTGCCAGCAGCGTAGGCCTCGATAGTAGCTATGGCTACACCTTC.

The CDR3 here is CASSPQASGSPYDTQYF. CDR3 bases: TGCGCCAGCAGCCCCCAAGCATCAGGCTCCCCTTACGATACGCAGTATTTT. The rearrangement joins TRBV4-1 to TRBJ2-3; D not resolved. Trimming cost V 4 bases and J 6 bases, with 23 bases left between them. This CDR3 comprises 17 residues. Germline CDR1 and CDR2: MGHRA and YSYEKL.

The V call is TRBV10-3, the J call TRBJ1-2; 7 bases agree with TRBD1. The CDR3 has 14 residues. After removal of 6 bases from V and 2 bases from J, the junction contained 6 bases not matched to a gene. Per germline, CDR1 ENHRY and CDR2 SYGVKD. The CDR3 nucleotides are TGTGCCATCAGATCCTCGACAGGGAACTATGGCTACACCTTC. This codes for CAIRSSTGNYGYTF.

The V gene is TRBV5-4, the J gene TRBJ2-7; TRBD2 agrees at 13 bases. Germline CDR1 reads SGHNT; CDR2 reads YYREEE (reference sequence). V trimming: 3 bases; J trimming: 3 bases; junction bases outside the gene matches: 15. This CDR3 region has 19 residues. CDR3 sequence: CASSSREAARTSGGYEQYF. The CDR3 DNA reads TGTGCCAGCAGCTCACGAGAAGCCGCGAGGACTAGCGGGGGCTACGAGCAGTACTTC.

This clone was seen just once. V and J are TRBV9 and TRBJ1-1; 7 nucleotides match TRBD1. The CDR3 spans 15 residues. Germline CDR1 is SGDLS and CDR2 is YYNGEE. V trimming: 3 bases; J trimming: 3 bases; junction bases outside the gene matches: 8. CDR3 in amino acids: CASSELTGRDTEAFF. DNA of the CDR3: TGTGCCAGCAGCGAGCTGACAGGGCGAGACACTGAAGCTTTCTTT.

This chain connects TRBV5-1 to TRBJ1-5; 8 nucleotides match TRBD1. Trimming cost V 4 bases and J 3 bases; bases outside gene matches: 3. CDR3 length: 14 amino acids. Per germline, CDR1 SGHRS and CDR2 YFSETQ. The CDR3 sequence is CASSTGGDNQPQHF. As DNA, the CDR3 is TGCGCCAGCAGCACAGGGGGTGACAATCAGCCCCAGCATTTT.